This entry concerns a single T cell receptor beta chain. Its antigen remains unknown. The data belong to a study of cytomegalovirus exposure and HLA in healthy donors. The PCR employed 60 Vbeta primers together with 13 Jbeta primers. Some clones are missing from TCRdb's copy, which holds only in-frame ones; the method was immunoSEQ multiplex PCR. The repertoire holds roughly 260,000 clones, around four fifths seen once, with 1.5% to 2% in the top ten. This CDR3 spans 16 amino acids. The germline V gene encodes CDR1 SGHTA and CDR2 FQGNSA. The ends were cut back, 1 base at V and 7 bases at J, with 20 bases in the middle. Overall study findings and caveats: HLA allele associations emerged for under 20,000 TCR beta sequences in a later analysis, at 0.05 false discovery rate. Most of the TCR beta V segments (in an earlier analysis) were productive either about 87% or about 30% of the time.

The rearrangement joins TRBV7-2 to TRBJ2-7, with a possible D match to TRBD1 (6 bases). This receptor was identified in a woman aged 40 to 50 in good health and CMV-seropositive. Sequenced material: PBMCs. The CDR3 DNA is TGTGCCAGCAGCTTAGGAGGGGCAGGTGGACAGCTTGAGCAGTACTTC. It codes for CASSLGGAGGQLEQYF.